The 15 T cell receptor beta chains below come from one sample, sequenced in a study of HIV-infected patients and healthy controls. Reverse transcription used about 500 ng RNA and constant-region primers for alpha and beta. Using multiplexing indices, alpha and beta chain libraries were generated apart by chain-specific third strand synthesis. TCRdb passed the 5' RACE reads through MiXCR, listing each CDR3 protein once. In the table there are more than 9,500 distinct CDR3 sequences, around a tenth of which are singletons. No cell fractionation was done, so the repertoire covers all unsorted peripheral blood T cells. Material: blood, obtained before antiretroviral therapy. These receptors originate from an adult with HIV infection. The donor label of this sample is uncertain.

The V call is TRBV18, the J call TRBJ2-7; 7 bases are shared with TRBD1. Germline-derived CDR1 and CDR2 are KGHSH and LQKENI. The V gene end was trimmed by 2 bases and the J gene end by 3 bases; junction bases not matched to a gene: 7. The CDR3 extends over 15 amino acids. The CDR3 coding sequence is TGTGCCAGCTCACCAGGGGACAGAAATTACTACGAGCAGTACTTC. It yields the protein CASSPGDRNYYEQYF.

This clonotype was recorded at least ten times. The gene calls are TRBV6-5 and TRBJ2-5; TRBD2 agrees at 14 bases. The CDR3 is made up of 16 amino acids. J lost 5 bases, V lost 5 bases, and 7 bases had no gene match. Germline CDR1 and CDR2: MNHEY and SVGAGI. CDR3 nucleotides: TGTGCCAGCAGTCAGTGGGGGACTAGCGGGGGCGAGACCCAGTACTTC. Translating it yields CASSQWGTSGGETQYF.

There are many counts of this clonotype. V gene TRBV6-2 or TRBV6-3 combines with J gene TRBJ1-1; unclear D gene. V lost 3 bases to trimming and J lost 7 bases, with 9 bases between them. The CDR3 extends over 12 amino acids. Germline values: CDR1 MNHEY, CDR2 SVGEGT. This chain's CDR3 is CASSYNGFEAFF. CDR3 coding DNA: TGTGCCAGCAGTTATAATGGTTTTGAAGCTTTCTTT.

This clonotype was detected many times. The chain has TRBV29-1 and TRBJ1-1; D not certain. The length of the CDR3 is 13 residues. Trimming removed 4 bases at V and 2 bases at J, with 11 bases between. Per the germline V gene, CDR1 is SQVTM and CDR2 is ANQGSEA. CDR3 DNA sequence: TGCAGCGTTGCCCCAGGTCCAAACACTGAAGCTTTCTTT. Translation: CSVAPGPNTEAFF.

CDR3 region: CASSSDGQGAGNTIYF. CDR3 coding DNA: TGTGCCAGCAGCTCAGATGGACAGGGAGCTGGAAACACCATATATTTT. The chain couples TRBV11-3 to TRBJ1-3; 8 positions match TRBD1. Germline CDR1 is SGHNT and CDR2 is YENEEA. V lost 4 bases to trimming and J lost 2 bases; unmatched junction nucleotides: 7. The CDR3 sequence is 16 residues long.

This clonotype was seen repeatedly, ten times or more. This rearrangement joins TRBV24-1 to TRBJ2-3; D is tentatively TRBD1 or TRBD2 (5 bases each). The CDR3 runs to 16 residues. V shed 1 base and J shed 6 bases, with 16 bases lying between them. CDR1 and CDR2 from the germline V gene are KGHDR and SFDVKD. CDR3 in amino acids: CATSDFRGAMGDTQYF. The CDR3 DNA sequence: TGTGCCACCAGTGATTTTCGAGGGGCGATGGGGGATACGCAGTATTTT.

This clonotype was counted ten times or more. CDR3 loop: CASSRPGTGDYGYTF. CDR3 bases: TGTGCCAGCAGTCGCCCCGGGACAGGGGACTATGGCTACACCTTC. The chain uses TRBV11-3 and TRBJ1-2, with 10 bases fitting TRBD1. CDR1 and CDR2 (germline): SGHNT, YENEEA. CDR3 size: 15 residues. J was trimmed by 3 bases and V by 6 bases; bases with no gene match: 7.

This clonotype was seen at least ten times. The gene calls are TRBV5-6 and TRBJ2-2; D gene uncertain. V was clipped by 0 bases and J by 2 bases, with 5 bases between them. The germline V gene has CDR1 SGHDT and CDR2 YYEEEE. The CDR3 loop spans 14 amino acids. CDR3 sequence: CASSLDINTGELFF. CDR3 DNA sequence: TGTGCCAGCAGCTTGGACATCAACACCGGGGAGCTGTTTTTT.

Ten or more counts support this clonotype. The chain uses TRBV15 and TRBJ2-5; TRBD2 agrees at 9 bases. This CDR3 is 17 amino acids long. V shed 3 bases, J shed 2 bases, and the junction held 10 bases outside the gene matches. CDR1 is LNHNV and CDR2 is YYDKDF in the germline V gene (reference sequence). The CDR3 region is CATSRDVRLADQETQYF. The CDR3 nucleotides are TGTGCCACCAGCAGGGACGTCCGACTAGCGGATCAAGAGACCCAGTACTTC.

Within the sample, this clonotype is large. The J gene is TRBJ2-3, the V gene TRBV6-2 or TRBV6-3, with 8 bases lining up with TRBD1. CDR3 size: 17 residues. The V gene's germline CDR1 is MNHEY and CDR2 SVGEGT. V dropped 2 bases and J dropped 5; count of bases not matched to a gene: 12. The CDR3 nucleotides read TGTGCCAGCAGTTACCCCTCCCGGACAGGGCGGCAAGATACGCAGTATTTT. The encoded protein is CASSYPSRTGRQDTQYF.

This clonotype was seen repeatedly, ten times or more. The gene calls are TRBV2 and TRBJ1-1; possible D gene TRBD1, 6 bases. V lost 6 bases, J lost 4 bases, and 15 bases lay in between. The germline gives CDR1 SNHLY, CDR2 FYNNEI. The CDR3 extends over 14 amino acids. The CDR3 nucleotides read TGTGCCAGCAGCAACCTAGGGGGTGTCACTGAAGCTTTCTTT. This sequence encodes CASSNLGGVTEAFF.

This clonotype was counted ten times or more. The chain combines TRBV20-1 with TRBJ1-6; a weak D match, TRBD1 (5 bases). Germline lookup yields CDR1 DFQATT and CDR2 SNEGSKA (reference sequence). V was shortened by 0 bases and J by 3 bases, with 9 bases between the two germline ends. The CDR3 length is 15 residues. DNA for the CDR3: TGCAGTGCTAGAGAGACAGTGATCTATAATTCACCCCTCCACTTT. Its protein product is CSARETVIYNSPLHF.

This clonotype was picked up many times. This chain connects TRBV14 to TRBJ1-1, with D possibly matching TRBD1 (6 bases). Trimming stripped 7 bases from V and 4 bases from J, with 13 bases between. This CDR3 is built from 13 residues. From germline, CDR1 is SGHDN and CDR2 FVKESK. The CDR3 sequence is CASMDSGGTEAFF. CDR3 nucleotide sequence: TGTGCCAGCATGGACAGCGGGGGCACTGAAGCTTTCTTT.

This clonotype was observed many times. The chain uses TRBV5-6 and TRBJ2-1; D tentatively reads TRBD1 or TRBD2 (5 bases each). Looked up from germline, CDR1 is SGHDT and CDR2 is YYEEEE. Deletions cut 8 bases from V and 4 bases from J, with 16 bases between. This CDR3 spans 14 amino acids. CDR3 loop: CASLGQGAYNEQFF. The CDR3 nucleotides read TGTGCCAGTTTAGGTCAGGGAGCGTACAATGAGCAGTTCTTC.

This clonotype was recorded many times. This chain links TRBV5-1 with TRBJ2-7, with D possibly being TRBD2 (5 bases). Trimming removed 2 bases from V and 6 bases from J, with 15 bases in between. Germline values: CDR1 SGHRS, CDR2 YFSETQ. The CDR3 runs to 14 residues. The CDR3 spells CASSLHEGRSEQYF. DNA of the CDR3: TGCGCCAGCAGCTTACACGAGGGCCGGAGCGAGCAGTACTTC.